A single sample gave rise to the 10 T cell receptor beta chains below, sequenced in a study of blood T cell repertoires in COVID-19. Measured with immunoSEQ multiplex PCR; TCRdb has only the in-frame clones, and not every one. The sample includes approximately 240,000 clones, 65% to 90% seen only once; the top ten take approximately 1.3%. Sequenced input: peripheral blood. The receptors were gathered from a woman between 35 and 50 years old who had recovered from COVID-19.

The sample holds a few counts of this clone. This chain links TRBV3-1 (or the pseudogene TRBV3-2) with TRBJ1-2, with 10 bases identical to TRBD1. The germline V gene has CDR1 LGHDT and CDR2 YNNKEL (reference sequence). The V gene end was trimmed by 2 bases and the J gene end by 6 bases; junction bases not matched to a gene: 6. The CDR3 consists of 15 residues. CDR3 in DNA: TGTGCCAGCAGCCAACCCGGGACAGGGGCGAATGGCTACACCTTC. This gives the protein CASSQPGTGANGYTF.

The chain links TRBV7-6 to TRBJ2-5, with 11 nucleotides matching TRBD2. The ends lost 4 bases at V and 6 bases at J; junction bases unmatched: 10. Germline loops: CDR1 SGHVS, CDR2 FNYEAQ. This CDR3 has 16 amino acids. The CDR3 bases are TGTGCCAGCAGCTCCCGCCATAGCGGGGGGGCCCAGACCCAGTACTTC. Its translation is CASSSRHSGGAQTQYF.

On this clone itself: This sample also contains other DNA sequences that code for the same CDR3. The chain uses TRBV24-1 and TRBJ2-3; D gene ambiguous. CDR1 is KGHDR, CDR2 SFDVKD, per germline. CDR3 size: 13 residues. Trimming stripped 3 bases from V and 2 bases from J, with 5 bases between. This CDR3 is CATSDPSTDTQYF. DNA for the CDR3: TGTGCCACCAGTGATCCGTCCACAGATACGCAGTATTTT.

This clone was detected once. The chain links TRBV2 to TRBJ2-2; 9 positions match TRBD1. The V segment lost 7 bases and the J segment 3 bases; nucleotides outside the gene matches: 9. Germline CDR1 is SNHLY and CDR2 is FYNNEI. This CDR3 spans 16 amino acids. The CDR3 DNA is TGTGCCAGCAATGGACAGGGGATAGGTGACACCGGGGAGCTGTTTTTT. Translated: CASNGQGIGDTGELFF.

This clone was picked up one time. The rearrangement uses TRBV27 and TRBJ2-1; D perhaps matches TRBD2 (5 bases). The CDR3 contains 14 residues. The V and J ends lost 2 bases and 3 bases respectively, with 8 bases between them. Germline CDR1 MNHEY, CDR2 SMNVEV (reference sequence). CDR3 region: CASSLLRGYNEQFF. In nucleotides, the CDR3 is TGTGCCAGCAGTTTACTCCGGGGCTACAATGAGCAGTTCTTC.

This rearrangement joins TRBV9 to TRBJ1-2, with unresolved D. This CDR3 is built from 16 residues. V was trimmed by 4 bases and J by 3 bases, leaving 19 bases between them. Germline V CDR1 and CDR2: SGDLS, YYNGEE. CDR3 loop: CASSRSTADIYYGYTF. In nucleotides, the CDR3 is TGTGCCAGCAGCCGTAGTACAGCCGACATTTACTATGGCTACACCTTC.

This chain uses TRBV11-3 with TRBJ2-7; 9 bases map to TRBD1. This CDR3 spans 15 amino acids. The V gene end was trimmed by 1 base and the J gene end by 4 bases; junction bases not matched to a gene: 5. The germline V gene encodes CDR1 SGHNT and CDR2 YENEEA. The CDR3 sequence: CASSLGHRGPYEQYF. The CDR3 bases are TGTGCCAGCAGCTTAGGACACAGGGGGCCATACGAGCAGTACTTC.

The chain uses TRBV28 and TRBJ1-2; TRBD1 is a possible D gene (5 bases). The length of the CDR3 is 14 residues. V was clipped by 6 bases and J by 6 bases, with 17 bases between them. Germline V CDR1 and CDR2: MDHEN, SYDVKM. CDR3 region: CASSTTDRYNGYTF. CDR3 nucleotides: TGTGCCAGCAGCACAACCGACAGATATAATGGCTACACCTTC.

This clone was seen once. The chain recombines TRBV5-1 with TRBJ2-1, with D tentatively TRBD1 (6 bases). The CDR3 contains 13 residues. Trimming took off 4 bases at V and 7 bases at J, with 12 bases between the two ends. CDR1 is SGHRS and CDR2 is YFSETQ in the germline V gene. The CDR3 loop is CASSATTGNEQFF. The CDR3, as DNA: TGCGCCAGCAGCGCGACTACAGGGAATGAGCAGTTCTTC.

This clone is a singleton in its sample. The CDR3 nucleotides read TGTGCCAGCCGCTCTTGGGACAGGGGAAATGGCTACACCTTC. It translates to CASRSWDRGNGYTF. V and J are TRBV6-5 and TRBJ1-2; 10 nucleotides agree with TRBD1. J gave up 6 bases and V 8 bases, and 9 bases lay outside the gene matches. The V gene's germline CDR1 is MNHEY and CDR2 SVGAGI. The CDR3 is made up of 14 amino acids.